The source of this T cell receptor (beta chain) is a study of OX40 agonist ivuxolimab in advanced cancers. Study findings and constraints: Low normalized T-cell clonal expansion also characterized some of the nonresponders. Averaged across samples, CD8+ T cells carried more expanded clones than CD4+ did. Those patients achieving a partial response at 0.1-3.0 mg/kg showed among the lowest clonal expansion.

Sequencing was performed with immunoSEQ multiplex PCR; in TCRdb, only in-frame clones are kept and a portion is missing. The data show roughly 15,000 clones, approximately 86% seen once. From germline, CDR1 is SGHVS and CDR2 FNYEAQ. With 1 base removed from V and 7 bases from J, the gap between germline ends came to 8 bases. CDR3 length: 13 amino acids. As for this clone: The antigen remains undetermined.

This specimen consisted of CD4+ or CD8+ T cells sorted from blood, obtained in a trial of the OX40 agonist ivuxolimab. The chain is built from TRBV7-6 and TRBJ2-1; a weak D match, TRBD1 (6 bases). This TCR derives from an adult with an advanced solid tumor such as melanoma, head and neck, liver or kidney cancer. The DNA of the CDR3 is TGTGCCAGCAGCTTAGGGGGGACAAATGAGCAGTTCTTC. Its translation: CASSLGGTNEQFF. Full variable domain (remainder filled in from reference TRBV7-6 and TRBJ2-1): GAGVSQSPRYKVTKRGQDVALRCDPISGHVSLYWYRQALGQGPEFLTYFNYEAQQDKSGLPNDRFSAERPEGSISTLTIQRTEQRDSAMYRCASSLGGTNEQFFGPGTRLTVL.